The 4 T cell receptor beta chains in this list originate from one sample, sequenced in a study of blood T cells in healthy people across ages. It was with a sample-barcoded 5' primer and a J-beta primer mix that a second PCR of about 6 to 12 cycles was run. TCRdb called the 5' RACE reads again in MiXCR, with one record for every CDR3 protein. The sample records over a million distinct CDR3 sequences, 42% being singletons. Sequencing was done on a sample of blood. The receptors originated from a woman younger than 30 in good health.

This clonotype was observed a handful of times. The chain has TRBV5-1 and TRBJ2-1; D perhaps matches TRBD2 (5 bases). The CDR3 totals 14 residues. V shed 2 bases and J shed 9 bases, with 15 bases lying between them. CDR1 and CDR2 from the germline V gene are SGHRS and YFSETQ. This chain's CDR3 is CASSLDRDWTEQFF. For the CDR3, the DNA is TGCGCCAGCAGCTTAGATCGGGATTGGACTGAGCAGTTCTTC.

The chain carries TRBV10-3 and TRBJ2-5; 12 bases agree with TRBD2. The CDR3 length is 17 residues. From germline, CDR1 is ENHRY and CDR2 SYGVKD. Unmatched junction bases numbered 19, after V lost 6 bases and J lost 11 bases. The CDR3 DNA sequence: TGTGCCATCAGCGACCCTGGTGGACTAGCGGGAACAGATGAGCAGTACTTC. This gives the protein CAISDPGGLAGTDEQYF.

The chain is built from TRBV4-1 and TRBJ1-1; D may be TRBD1 (6 bases). Germline V gives CDR1 MGHRA, CDR2 YSYEKL. Trimming pared 0 bases from V and 0 bases from J, leaving 11 bases between. The CDR3 runs to 16 residues. The CDR3 region is CASSQDPGTLNTEAFF. The CDR3, as DNA: TGCGCCAGCAGCCAAGATCCGGGGACACTGAACACTGAAGCTTTCTTT.

The chain joins TRBV10-3 to TRBJ1-2, with a possible D match to TRBD1 (6 bases). The CDR3 runs to 16 residues. Trimming took 7 bases from V and 7 from J, leaving 25 bases between them. Looked up from germline, CDR1 is ENHRY and CDR2 is SYGVKD. CDR3 in amino acids: CAINHQPGDDVSGYTF. The CDR3 nucleotides read TGTGCCATCAACCACCAGCCAGGGGATGATGTAAGTGGCTACACCTTC.